A single sample gave rise to the 2 T cell receptor beta chains below, sequenced in a study of prognosis after radiotherapy for stage I lung cancer. Template was genomic DNA; TCR beta CDR3 amplified in two multiplex PCR rounds. Amplification in first-round PCR relied on primers specific to each TRBV and TRBJ gene. TCRdb fed the multiplex PCR reads into MiXCR, producing one record per CDR3 protein. The data show 25,000 to 35,000 distinct CDR3 sequences, about half seen once. The sequencing here drew on PBMCs, taken before or after stereotactic body radiation therapy (not recorded which). These receptors came from a donor older than 45 with non-small cell lung cancer.

V usage is TRBV7-2 and J usage is TRBJ1-2; 12 bases are shared with TRBD1. V shed 5 bases, J shed 4 bases, and the junction held 11 bases outside the gene matches. CDR3 length equals 17 residues. In germline, CDR1 is SGHTA, CDR2 FQGNSA. DNA for the CDR3: TGTGCCAGCAGCCCCCCGGGGACAGGGGGCGCAGGCTATGGCTACACCTTC. Amino acids: CASSPPGTGGAGYGYTF.

As for this clonotype: The junction and the germline gene differ at one end; a read error may be behind it. J is TRBJ1-5 and V is TRBV11-3, with D possibly being TRBD1 (5 bases). From germline, CDR1 is SGHNT and CDR2 YENEEA. The CDR3 covers 13 residues. The CDR3 region has the DNA TGTGCCAGCAGCTCGGGGGAGGGTCATCCCCATCATTTT. It encodes CASSSGEGHPHHF.